The next 21 T cell receptor beta chains were all read from a single sample in a study of cytomegalovirus exposure and HLA in healthy donors. The PCR was carried out with 60 Vbeta primers and 13 Jbeta primers. The method was immunoSEQ multiplex PCR; TCRdb's version includes in-frame clones alone and lacks a portion of them. Among about 170,000 clones listed, about 83% were seen once. Material: PBMCs. The receptors derive from a girl between 10 and 17 years old in good health and CMV-seropositive.

V and J are TRBV7-3 and TRBJ1-2; 7 bases line up with TRBD1. The V and J ends lost 0 bases and 7 bases, in that order; junction bases with no gene match: 8. Per germline, CDR1 SGHTA and CDR2 FQGTGA. The CDR3 is 15 residues long. The CDR3 nucleotides are TGTGCCAGCAGCTTAACAGGGGGCCCTACCGCTGGCTACACCTTC. Translation gives CASSLTGGPTAGYTF.

V and J are TRBV19 and TRBJ2-3; the match to TRBD2 covers 11 bases. The CDR3 consists of 17 residues. The J segment lost 2 bases and the V segment lost 5 bases, leaving 9 bases of the junction unmatched. Germline V CDR1 and CDR2: LNHDA, SQIVND (reference sequence). The CDR3 DNA follows: TGTGCCAGTAGTCCCGCGAGACTAGCGGGGAACACAGATACGCAGTATTTT. It codes for CASSPARLAGNTDTQYF.

This clone came up a few times. The CDR3: CASSLAGFEAFF. CDR3 nucleotide sequence: TGTGCCAGCAGCTTGGCAGGTTTTGAAGCTTTCTTT. The chain combines TRBV7-2 with TRBJ1-1; D is undetermined. V lost 3 bases, J lost 7 bases, and 9 bases lay in between. There are 12 residues in the CDR3. Germline CDR1 and CDR2: SGHTA and FQGNSA.

J is TRBJ1-6 and V is TRBV2, with D possibly TRBD1 on 5 matching bases. The V gene's germline CDR1 is SNHLY and CDR2 FYNNEI. V dropped 2 bases and J dropped 6 bases, with 8 bases sitting between them. The CDR3 length is 14 residues. CDR3 sequence reads: CASSERDSNSPLHF. In nucleotides, the CDR3 is TGTGCCAGCAGTGAACGAGACAGTAATTCACCCCTCCACTTT.

J is TRBJ2-5 and V is TRBV5-1; 10 bases agree with TRBD2. Germline assignment: CDR1 SGHRS and CDR2 YFSETQ. This CDR3 region has 15 residues. V dropped 3 bases and J dropped 5; count of bases not matched to a gene: 7. CDR3 loop: CASSSPSGGAETQYF. CDR3 nucleotides: TGCGCCAGCAGCTCACCCAGCGGGGGGGCGGAGACCCAGTACTTC.

This rearrangement joins TRBV4-2 to TRBJ1-6; D ambiguous. The CDR3 consists of 12 residues. V was pared by 0 bases and J by 10 bases, with 4 bases between. Per germline, CDR1 LGHNA and CDR2 YNFKEQ. CDR3 sequence: CASSQDSSPLHF. The CDR3 region has the DNA TGTGCCAGCAGCCAAGACTCCTCACCCCTCCACTTT.

The V call is TRBV19, the J call TRBJ1-4; D is ambiguous. Per germline, CDR1 LNHDA and CDR2 SQIVND (reference sequence). This CDR3 is built from 18 residues. Trimming stripped 0 bases from V and 0 bases from J, with 14 bases between. The CDR3, as DNA: TGTGCCAGTAGTATAGAGCTCCTCGTCGGTGCAACTAATGAAAAACTGTTTTTT. Its translation is CASSIELLVGATNEKLFF.

The chain joins TRBV9 to TRBJ1-2, with TRBD1 matching 7 bases. The germline gives CDR1 SGDLS, CDR2 YYNGEE. Trimming at V came to 0 bases and at J to 2 bases, leaving 7 bases not matched to a gene. This CDR3 contains 16 residues. CDR3 in amino acids: CASSVAWDSQNYGYTF. CDR3 DNA sequence: TGTGCCAGCAGCGTAGCTTGGGACAGCCAAAACTATGGCTACACCTTC.

This clone was counted once. The J gene is TRBJ1-2, the V gene TRBV6-6, with a tentative D call TRBD1 (5 bases). This CDR3 comprises 16 residues. Per germline, CDR1 MNHNY and CDR2 SVGAGI (reference sequence). The V end lost 3 bases, the J end lost 3 bases, and 17 bases lay between the germline ends. CDR3 amino acids: CASSYGRVTGDYGYTF. Here the CDR3 DNA reads TGTGCCAGCAGTTATGGGAGGGTAACAGGAGACTATGGCTACACCTTC.

A few counts support this clone. The rearrangement links TRBV7-2 to TRBJ1-1; D perhaps matches TRBD1 (6 bases). Trimming shortened V by 4 bases and J by 4 bases, and 10 bases separated the two germline ends. CDR1 is SGHTA and CDR2 is FQGNSA in the germline V gene. This CDR3 comprises 13 residues. CDR3 sequence: CASSSRGGTEAFF. The CDR3 DNA follows: TGTGCCAGCAGCTCGAGGGGGGGCACTGAAGCTTTCTTT.

This clone appeared a single time. The genes are TRBV30 and TRBJ2-7; a weak D match, TRBD2 (6 bases). Trimming cost V 1 base and J 7 bases, with 11 bases left between them. The CDR3 totals 12 residues. Germline CDR1 is GTSNPN and CDR2 is SVGIG (reference sequence). The DNA for the CDR3 is TGTGCCTGGAGTGGGAGGGACTGGGAGCAGTACTTC. It specifies CAWSGRDWEQYF.

This clone appeared a single time. The V and J genes are TRBV27 and TRBJ2-7; D is uncertain. Trimming took off 3 bases at V and 0 bases at J, with 6 bases between the two ends. Germline V CDR1 and CDR2: MNHEY, SMNVEV (reference sequence). This CDR3 has 13 residues. DNA for the CDR3: TGTGCCAGCAGTTTTTCCAGCTCCTACGAGCAGTACTTC. Translated, it gives CASSFSSSYEQYF.

In its sample, this clone was seen a few times. This sequence joins TRBV6-1 and TRBJ1-2; maybe TRBD1 (6 bases). In germline, CDR1 is MNHNS, CDR2 SASEGT. Trimming shortened V by 2 bases and J by 5 bases, and 12 bases separated the two germline ends. The CDR3 spans 14 residues. CDR3 in amino acids: CASSEPEGVYGYTF. The CDR3 nucleotides are TGTGCCAGCAGTGAACCCGAGGGGGTTTATGGCTACACCTTC.

V and J are TRBV6-1 and TRBJ2-3; D may be TRBD2 (5 bases). Trimming pared 2 bases from V and 3 bases from J, leaving 9 bases between. This CDR3 is built from 14 residues. CDR1 and CDR2 from the germline V gene are MNHNS and SASEGT. CDR3 sequence: CASSEIRGTDTQYF. CDR3 in DNA: TGTGCCAGCAGTGAAATACGGGGAACAGATACGCAGTATTTT.

The genes are TRBV6-1 and TRBJ2-7; 9 bases are shared with TRBD1. The V gene's germline CDR1 is MNHNS and CDR2 SASEGT. V was clipped by 7 bases and J by 5 bases; unmatched bases: 6. There are 13 residues in the CDR3. The CDR3 nucleotides read TGTGCCAGCACCGGGACAGGGTTAAACGAGCAGTACTTC. Encoded protein: CASTGTGLNEQYF.

The CDR3 reads CASSRERGEGGAFF. The CDR3 DNA is TGTGCCAGCAGCAGAGAGCGAGGAGAGGGTGGGGCTTTCTTT. The gene calls are TRBV9 and TRBJ1-1; no clear D gene. Germline V CDR1 and CDR2: SGDLS, YYNGEE. The CDR3 consists of 14 residues. V dropped 4 bases and J dropped 11 bases, with 21 bases sitting between them.

The chain employs TRBV5-4 and TRBJ2-3, with D uncertain. V gave up 2 bases and J gave up 4 bases, with 5 bases separating them. Germline loops: CDR1 SGHNT, CDR2 YYREEE (reference sequence). This CDR3 comprises 12 residues. CDR3 amino acids: CASSLQSDTQYF. CDR3 nucleotides: TGTGCCAGCAGCTTACAGTCAGATACGCAGTATTTT.

The chain employs TRBV19 and TRBJ1-5; a possible D gene is TRBD1 (5 bases). Germline V gene lookup returns CDR1 LNHDA and CDR2 SQIVND (reference sequence). V was trimmed by 2 bases and J by 3 bases, leaving 8 bases between them. CDR3 length equals 14 residues. The CDR3 sequence is CASSIWGVNQPQHF. CDR3 DNA sequence: TGTGCCAGTAGTATATGGGGGGTCAATCAGCCCCAGCATTTT.

V is TRBV10-3 and J is TRBJ1-6; 7 nucleotides line up with TRBD1. This CDR3 is built from 13 residues. Germline CDR1 and CDR2: ENHRY and SYGVKD. Unmatched junction bases numbered 2, after V lost 5 bases and J lost 7 bases. In DNA form, the CDR3 reads TGTGCCATCAGTCCGGGACAGAATTCACCCCTCCACTTT. Translated: CAISPGQNSPLHF.

The chain couples TRBV18 to TRBJ2-7; TRBD1 agrees at 10 bases. In germline, CDR1 is KGHSH, CDR2 LQKENI. The junction had 9 bases not matched to a gene; V was cut back by 5 bases and J by 2 bases. CDR3 length equals 16 residues. The CDR3, as DNA: TGTGCCAGCTCATCACGACGGACAGGGGGAGCCTACGAGCAGTACTTC. It encodes CASSSRRTGGAYEQYF.

The chain carries TRBV19 and TRBJ2-7, with D perhaps TRBD1 (6 bases). The CDR3 consists of 14 residues. The germline CDR1 and CDR2 sequences are LNHDA and SQIVND (reference sequence). V lost 1 base to trimming and J lost 4 bases, with 11 bases between them. The CDR3 loop is CASSIGGGRYEQYF. CDR3 sequence (DNA): TGTGCCAGTAGTATAGGAGGGGGACGGTACGAGCAGTACTTC.